This T cell receptor (beta chain) stems from a study of blood T cell repertoires in COVID-19. Study as a whole: Acute and convalescent COVID-19 samples came from the United States, Italy and Spain.

TCRdb's table, derived via immunoSEQ multiplex PCR, lists solely in-frame clones and lacks some. Of 130,000 to 150,000 clones in the sample, less than 90% were seen once. Allocation to cohorts depended on clinical history reported by the participants. Exposed volunteers were people who met a COVID-19 case within 2 weeks before study entry. V lost 3 bases and J lost 3, with 11 bases in between. CDR1 MNHEY and CDR2 SMNVEV come from the germline V gene (reference sequence). The CDR3 loop spans 14 amino acids. This TCR came from a woman between 50 and 59 years old who had been exposed to COVID-19. This chain joins TRBV27 and TRBJ1-2; D is ambiguous. The specimen sequenced was PBMCs or T cells enriched from blood (not recorded which). This CDR3 is CASSFKVNYYGYTF. In DNA form, the CDR3 reads TGTGCCAGCAGTTTCAAAGTGAACTACTATGGCTACACCTTC.